This TCR beta chain stems from a study of long-term antiretroviral therapy in people with HIV. As to this clone: Its antigen is currently unknown.

The run of the v3.0 immunoSEQ assay was at survey level. It was 40,000-50,000 T-cell genomes per sample that sequencing targeted. Measured with immunoSEQ multiplex PCR; TCRdb has only the in-frame clones, and not every one. The sample yields 25,000 to 40,000 clones, 87% seen once. This CDR3 spans 12 amino acids. CDR1 SQVTM and CDR2 ANQGSEA come from the germline V gene. Trimming removed 1 base at V and 6 bases at J, with 7 bases between. Study-wide results and limits: Spans of CDR3 length were tighter for HIV repertoires than for controls. Dominant in the repertoire at all time points were clones expanded before ART.

The specimen was unsorted PBMCs, collected 1.1 years after starting antiretroviral therapy. The clonotype originates from a man younger than 35 with HIV. The V gene is TRBV29-1, the J gene TRBJ2-1, with D possibly being TRBD2 (6 bases). The CDR3 DNA is TGCAGCGTTGAAGGGACTACCAATGAGCAGTTCTTC. Residues: CSVEGTTNEQFF.